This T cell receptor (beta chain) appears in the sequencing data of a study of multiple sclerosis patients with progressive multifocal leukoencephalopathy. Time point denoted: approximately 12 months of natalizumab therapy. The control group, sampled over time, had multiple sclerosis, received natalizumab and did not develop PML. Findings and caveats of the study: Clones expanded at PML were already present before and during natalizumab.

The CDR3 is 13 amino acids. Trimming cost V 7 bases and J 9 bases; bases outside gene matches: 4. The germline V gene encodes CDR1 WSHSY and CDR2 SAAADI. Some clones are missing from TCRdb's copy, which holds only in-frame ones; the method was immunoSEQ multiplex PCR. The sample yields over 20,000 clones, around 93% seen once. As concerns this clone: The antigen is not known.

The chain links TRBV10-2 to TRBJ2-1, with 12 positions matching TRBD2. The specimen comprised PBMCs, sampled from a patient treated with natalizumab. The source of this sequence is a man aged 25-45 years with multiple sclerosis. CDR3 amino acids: CASMTSGRGEQFF. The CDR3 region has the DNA TGCGCCAGCATGACTAGCGGGAGAGGTGAGCAGTTCTTC.